The 32 T cell receptor beta chains presented below share a single source sample, sequenced in a study of CD8+ T cells in alopecia areata. Extracted RNA was reverse transcribed, and the resulting cDNA served as sequencing template. Here immunoSEQ multiplex PCR was the method, and the copy in TCRdb shows in-frame clones only, minus some. The data list about 3,000 clones, none observed once; more than 7.5% falls to the top ten. Time point given: mouse skin 3 weeks after grafting. The sample here was skin, taken at week 3. These receptors originate from a C3H/HeJ mouse with alopecia areata. The strain bears MHC haplotype H2-k.

This clone was recorded many times. The listed genes are named as in mouse. The CDR3 is cut off 4 residues early in the read; its end comes from the germline J gene. The V and J genes are TRBV13-2 and TRBJ2-7, with 10 nucleotides matching TRBD2. From germline, CDR1 is NNHNN and CDR2 SYGAGS (reference sequence). The CDR3 length is 15 residues. CDR3 sequence: CASGDKNWGGYEQYF. Incomplete CDR3 DNA: TGTGCCAGCGGTGATAAGAACTGGGGGGGGTAT.

By frequency in the sample, this clone is medium-sized (0.01 to 0.1%). Any gene name here is a mouse gene name. The missing CDR3 end, 4 residues past where the read stops, is filled in from the germline J gene. The chain uses TRBV19 and TRBJ2-7, with TRBD2 identical over 11 bases. In germline, CDR1 is FNHDT, CDR2 SITEND (reference sequence). The CDR3 is 15 amino acids. The covered CDR3 bases are TGTGCCAGCAGAGTCCGGGACTGGGGGATTTAT. It yields the protein CASRVRDWGIY. The whole CDR3 protein reads CASRVRDWGIYEQYF.

This clone was seen more than once but under ten times. The gene names given are mouse names. The read terminates 4 residues ahead of where the CDR3 ends, so the germline J gene completes it. The V gene is TRBV13-1, the J gene TRBJ2-4; D not certain. This CDR3 is 16 amino acids long. CDR1 and CDR2 from the germline V gene are NSHNY and SYGAGN. Trimming removed 0 bases at V and 0 bases at J, with 11 bases between. CDR3 bases read: TGTGCCAGCAGTGATGATGAGGGTTCTAGTCAAAAC. Its protein is CASSDDEGSSQN. The entire CDR3 sequence reads CASSDDEGSSQNTLYF.

This clone was observed at least ten times. Genes and germline come from the mouse. The read finishes 4 residues shy of the CDR3 end, and the germline J gene is used to complete it. This chain connects TRBV19 to TRBJ2-1, with 7 positions matching TRBD2. The CDR3 totals 13 residues. The J segment lost 1 base and the V segment lost 6 bases, leaving 1 base of the junction unmatched. CDR1 and CDR2 from the germline V gene are FNHDT and SITEND (reference sequence). CDR3 protein: CASTWGNYAEQFF. The DNA read from the CDR3 is TGTGCCAGCACCTGGGGGAACTATGCT.

In its sample, this clone is large. Mouse germline and gene names are used. The CDR3 end falls 3 residues outside the read, so it is completed with the germline J gene. The identical CDR3 is also encoded by other nucleotide sequences in the sample. The chain employs TRBV19 and TRBJ1-6, with 7 bases aligning to TRBD1. TRBJ1-6 counts as an open reading frame of uncertain function. Germline V gene sequence: CDR1 FNHDT, CDR2 SITEND (reference sequence). The CDR3 totals 14 residues. The V and J ends lost 4 bases and 6 bases, in that order; junction bases with no gene match: 4. The CDR3 is CASSPDRVNSPLYF. CDR3 DNA (partial): TGTGCCAGCAGTCCAGACAGGGTTAATTCGCCC.

This clone was detected many times. Mouse gene names and germline throughout. The CDR3 end falls 3 residues outside the read, so it is completed with the germline J gene. The rearrangement joins TRBV13-2 to TRBJ1-6; 7 bases are shared with TRBD1. TRBJ1-6 is an ORF, with its function uncertain. Germline V lookup: CDR1 NNHNN, CDR2 SYGAGS (reference sequence). V dropped 3 bases and J dropped 4; count of bases not matched to a gene: 4. CDR3 length: 15 amino acids. The covered CDR3 bases are TGTGCCAGCGGTGTCCCGGGACAGTATAATTCGCCC. It yields the protein CASGVPGQYNSP. The whole CDR3 region reads CASGVPGQYNSPLYF.

This clone was counted between two and nine times. The germline and genes are mouse ones. The missing CDR3 end, 4 residues past where the read stops, is filled in from the germline J gene. The gene calls are TRBV13-1 and TRBJ2-1, with 9 bases fitting TRBD1. This CDR3 spans 14 amino acids. Germline assignment: CDR1 NSHNY and CDR2 SYGAGN. V lost 2 bases to trimming and J lost 5 bases; unmatched junction nucleotides: 2. CDR3: CASSETGGDAEQFF. The CDR3 bases that were read are TGTGCCAGCAGTGAAACAGGGGGCGATGCT.

In its sample, this clone ranks as medium-sized. Each gene name is a mouse one. The read ends 4 residues shy of where the CDR3 ends; the end is completed using the germline J gene. This chain uses TRBV1 with TRBJ1-1; D is unclear. This CDR3 comprises 14 residues. CDR1 and CDR2 from the germline V gene are NSQYPW and LRSPGD (reference sequence). V gave up 0 bases and J gave up 1 base, with 6 bases separating them. The CDR3 is CTCSADHRNTEVFF. CDR3 DNA, as far as it was read: TGCACCTGCAGTGCAGATCACAGAAACACA.

This clone was seen many times. Gene names are mouse gene names. The CDR3 sequence: CASSDHWGLSQNTLYF. The CDR3 DNA, read in part, is TGTGCCAGCAGTGATCACTGGGGGCTTAGTCAAAAC. This chain links TRBV13-1 with TRBJ2-4, with TRBD2 identical over 8 bases. The CDR3 end lies 4 residues beyond the end of the read and is filled in from the germline J gene. The CDR3 totals 16 residues. With 1 base clipped from V and 0 bases from J, the junction kept 4 bases outside the gene matches. Germline CDR1 and CDR2: NSHNY and SYGAGN.

This clone is categorized as medium-sized. The germline and genes are mouse ones. Read coverage stops 4 residues before the CDR3 terminus; the germline J gene supplies the remainder. The chain couples TRBV1 to TRBJ2-4; a weak D match, TRBD1 (6 bases). The CDR3 runs 15 residues. CDR1 is NSQYPW, CDR2 LRSPGD, per germline (reference sequence). Trimming stripped 0 bases from V and 3 bases from J, with 10 bases between. The CDR3 here is CTCSADPGQQNTLYF. CDR3 bases read: TGCACCTGCAGTGCAGATCCGGGACAACAAAAC.

A note on this clone: Gene names refer to mouse genes. Read data end 4 residues before the CDR3 end; the end is taken from the germline J gene. The chain couples TRBV16 to TRBJ1-2; no clear D gene. The CDR3 covers 12 residues. Per the germline V gene, CDR1 is SGHSA and CDR2 is FRNQAP. V shed 5 bases and J shed 1 base, with 5 bases lying between them. The CDR3 is CASSVQNSDYTF. The sequenced part of the CDR3 DNA is TGTGCAAGCAGCGTACAAAACTCC.

This clone turned up a few times. Gene and germline names: mouse. The CDR3 bases that were read are TGTGCCAGCAGCCCCCCTACAGGGGGCGGCTGGGGGGGGCAAGAC. Protein: CASSPPTGGGWGGQD. From start to end, the CDR3 is CASSPPTGGGWGGQDTQYF. The chain couples TRBV5 to TRBJ2-5, with D perhaps given as TRBD1 or TRBD2 (9 bases each). The read terminates 4 residues ahead of where the CDR3 ends, so the germline J gene completes it. The ends were cut back, 4 bases at V and 3 bases at J, with 26 bases in the middle. Germline V gene sequence: CDR1 LGHNA, CDR2 YNLKQL (reference sequence). This CDR3 is 19 amino acids long.

On this clone: Genes and germline are mouse. The read ends 3 residues early relative to the CDR3; the germline J gene fills the gap. The chain has TRBV31 and TRBJ1-6, with no clear D. TRBJ1-6 is filed as an ORF, its function uncertain. The CDR3 contains 13 residues. Germline V lookup: CDR1 GKSSPN, CDR2 SITVG. Trimming left V 5 bases short and J 0 bases short, with 5 bases between. The chain's CDR3 is CAWDNSYNSPLYF. The CDR3 bases that were read are TGTGCCTGGGACAATTCCTATAATTCGCCC.

This clone qualifies as medium-sized. The gene symbols are mouse symbols. The CDR3 end lies 4 residues beyond the end of the read and is filled in from the germline J gene. V is TRBV1 and J is TRBJ1-1; maybe TRBD1 (6 bases). CDR1 and CDR2 (germline): NSQYPW, LRSPGD (reference sequence). This CDR3 has 13 residues. Trimming left V 3 bases short and J 1 base short, with 6 bases between. CDR3 sequence: CTCSATGNTEVFF. CDR3 DNA (partial): TGCACCTGCAGTGCGACAGGGAACACA.

This clone came up many times. A single base separates this from a much larger clone, so it may be a read error. Gene names follow the mouse nomenclature. Read sequence stops 4 residues before the CDR3 end, and the germline J gene provides the missing end. This sequence joins TRBV13-3 and TRBJ2-3, with TRBD1 matching 7 bases. Losses at the gene ends were 5 bases for V and 0 bases for J; bases not matched to a gene: 3. Germline lookup yields CDR1 NNHDY and CDR2 SYVADS. This CDR3 region has 14 residues. The covered CDR3 bases are TGTGCCAGCAGGAGGGACAGTAGTGCAGAA. This translates into CASRRDSSAE. The full-length CDR3 reads as CASRRDSSAETLYF.

By share, this clone ranks as medium-sized. Mouse gene names and germline throughout. Read coverage stops 4 residues before the CDR3 terminus; the germline J gene supplies the remainder. The chain has TRBV1 and TRBJ2-3; D is possibly TRBD2 (5 bases). The V gene lost 0 bases and the J gene lost 0 bases, with 10 bases spanning the gap. The CDR3 length is 16 residues. Germline V lookup: CDR1 NSQYPW, CDR2 LRSPGD (reference sequence). CDR3 DNA, as far as it was read: TGCACCTGCAGTGCAGATAGCTGGGATAGTGCAGAA. Translated, it gives CTCSADSWDSAE. In full, the CDR3 reads CTCSADSWDSAETLYF.

The table lists this clone with many counts. Germline and genes: mouse. The CDR3 sequence: CTCSEGQYNSPLYF. The sequenced part of the CDR3 DNA is TGCACCTGCAGTGAGGGACAGTATAATTCGCCC. The chain links TRBV1 to TRBJ1-6; 7 nucleotides agree with TRBD1. Read sequence stops 3 residues before the CDR3 end, and the germline J gene provides the missing end. TRBJ1-6 belongs to the ORF category, with a function that is uncertain. The germline CDR1 and CDR2 sequences are NSQYPW and LRSPGD (reference sequence). CDR3 length: 14 amino acids. Trimming cost V 4 bases and J 4 bases; bases outside gene matches: 1.

This clone was seen repeatedly, ten times or more. Genes and germline come from the mouse. Sequencing ends 4 residues short of the CDR3 end; the germline J gene provides the rest. The chain employs TRBV5 and TRBJ2-7; 7 bases line up with TRBD2. From germline, CDR1 is LGHNA and CDR2 YNLKQL (reference sequence). This CDR3 region has 13 residues. J was trimmed by 1 base and V by 3 bases; bases with no gene match: 0. CDR3 DNA (partial): TGTGCCAGCAGCCACTGGGGGTCCTAT. This codes for CASSHWGSY. The CDR3, in full, reads CASSHWGSYEQYF.

This clone was counted many times. Germline and genes: mouse. Coverage ceases 4 residues before the CDR3 finishes, and the germline J gene fills in the end. The chain is built from TRBV13-1 and TRBJ1-2; 10 bases are shared with TRBD1. CDR3 length: 13 residues. CDR1 is NSHNY, CDR2 SYGAGN, per germline. V lost 3 bases and J lost 4; bases outside the gene matches: 0. CDR3 residues: CASSGTGGSDYTF. The CDR3 bases that were read are TGTGCCAGCAGTGGGACAGGGGGCTCC.

As regards this clone: Any gene name here is a mouse gene name. The CDR3 end is not reached by the read, which stops 4 residues before it; the germline J gene fills it in. The chain recombines TRBV31 with TRBJ2-1; 10 positions match TRBD1. The V segment lost 1 base and the J segment 4 bases; nucleotides outside the gene matches: 1. The CDR3 is 14 amino acids. Germline assignment: CDR1 GKSSPN and CDR2 SITVG. This chain's CDR3 is CAWSPGQGYAEQFF. CDR3 DNA, as far as it was read: TGTGCCTGGAGTCCGGGACAGGGGTATGCT. The full variable domain, rest sourced from reference TRBV31 and TRBJ2-1, is AQTIHQWPVAEIKAVGSPLSLGCTIKGKSSPNLYWYWQATGGTLQQLFYSITVGQVESVVQLNLSASRPKDDQFILSTEKLLLSHSGFYLCAWSPGQGYAEQFFGPGTRLTVL.

Relative to its sample, this clone is medium-sized. Gene and germline names: mouse. The read ends 3 residues early relative to the CDR3; the germline J gene fills the gap. The chain joins TRBV13-3 to TRBJ1-6; 11 bases match TRBD1. TRBJ1-6 is given ORF status, its function remaining uncertain. CDR1 and CDR2 (germline): NNHDY, SYVADS. The CDR3 is 15 residues long. Trimming cost V 4 bases and J 7 bases; bases outside gene matches: 4. The DNA read from the CDR3 is TGTGCCAGCAGTTCCGGGACAGGGGGGAATTCGCCC. Translated: CASSSGTGGNSP. Given in full, the CDR3 is CASSSGTGGNSPLYF.

This clone has ten or more counts. Gene names are the mouse ones. Here the CDR3 reads CASGLGLGRSAETLYF. Partial CDR3 DNA: TGTGCCAGCGGTTTGGGACTGGGGAGAAGTGCAGAA. The V gene is TRBV13-2, the J gene TRBJ2-3; 10 bases match TRBD2. Read coverage stops 4 residues before the CDR3 terminus; the germline J gene supplies the remainder. The trim removed 4 bases at V and 0 bases at J, leaving 5 bases unmatched. Germline assignment: CDR1 NNHNN and CDR2 SYGAGS (reference sequence). The CDR3 sequence is 16 residues long.

This clone is labeled as medium-sized. The gene symbols are mouse symbols. The missing CDR3 end, 4 residues past where the read stops, is filled in from the germline J gene. This rearrangement joins TRBV13-1 to TRBJ2-3, with TRBD2 matching 8 bases. With V trimmed by 4 bases and J by 2 bases, 6 bases remained unmatched. The CDR3 is 15 residues long. Germline V lookup: CDR1 NSHNY, CDR2 SYGAGN. CDR3 DNA (partial): TGTGCCAGCAGTCCAGGGGACTGGACTGCAGAA. The encoded protein is CASSPGDWTAE. In full, the CDR3 is CASSPGDWTAETLYF.

This clone came up many times. Mouse gene names and germline throughout. The read comes to an end 4 residues before the CDR3 does, leaving the germline J gene to fill in the end. V usage is TRBV12-2 and J usage is TRBJ1-2; TRBD1 might be the D (6 bases). CDR3 length equals 15 residues. The germline CDR1 and CDR2 sequences are SGHLS and HYDKME. Trimming pared 0 bases from V and 0 bases from J, leaving 10 bases between. CDR3 sequence: CASSLEGGANSDYTF. Partial CDR3 DNA: TGTGCCAGCTCTCTCGAGGGGGGGGCAAACTCC.

There are a few counts of this clone. The genes are named according to mouse. Read coverage stops 4 residues before the CDR3 terminus; the germline J gene supplies the remainder. The chain couples TRBV13-2 to TRBJ2-7; D call uncertain. The V end was cut by 0 bases, the J end by 3 bases, with 4 bases between. CDR1 is NNHNN and CDR2 is SYGAGS in the germline V gene (reference sequence). CDR3 length equals 12 residues. The sequenced part of the CDR3 DNA is TGTGCCAGCGGTGATGCACACTAT. As protein: CASGDAHY. The full-length CDR3 reads as CASGDAHYEQYF.

Turning to this clone: Germline and genes here are mouse. From the germline J gene comes the end of the CDR3, since the read stops 4 residues before it. The chain employs TRBV13-2 and TRBJ1-2; 10 positions match TRBD1. The CDR3 consists of 17 residues. Germline V gene data show CDR1 as NNHNN and CDR2 as SYGAGS (reference sequence). V shed 0 bases, J shed 2 bases, and the junction held 7 bases outside the gene matches. CDR3 residues: CASGDEAGTGDNSDYTF. Partial CDR3 DNA: TGTGCCAGCGGTGATGAGGCCGGGACAGGGGATAACTCC.

In its sample, this clone is medium-sized (0.01 to 0.1%). Genes and germline are mouse. The CDR3 end lies 4 residues beyond the end of the read and is filled in from the germline J gene. The V and J genes are TRBV5 and TRBJ2-3, with D tentatively TRBD1 (5 bases). The CDR3 contains 13 residues. The germline CDR1 and CDR2 sequences are LGHNA and YNLKQL (reference sequence). Between the trimmed V and J ends, which lost 4 bases and 3 bases, there was a span of 8 bases. Incomplete CDR3 DNA: TGTGCCAGCAGCCTCAACAGGGCAGAA. Encoded protein: CASSLNRAE. The whole CDR3 sequence is CASSLNRAETLYF.

This clone is classed as large (0.1 to 1%). Any gene name here is a mouse gene name. The CDR3 end lies 4 residues beyond the end of the read and is filled in from the germline J gene. Additional DNA sequences in this sample encode the identical CDR3. The chain is built from TRBV19 and TRBJ1-2; 7 nucleotides align to TRBD1. The junction had 3 bases not matched to a gene; V was cut back by 4 bases and J by 0 bases. The CDR3 is 14 residues long. Germline CDR1 is FNHDT and CDR2 is SITEND (reference sequence). The sequenced part of the CDR3 DNA is TGTGCCAGCAGTCGGGACAGAGCAAACTCC. The encoded protein is CASSRDRANS. The full CDR3 protein reads CASSRDRANSDYTF.

In its sample, this clone ranks as large (0.1 to 1%). Gene names refer to mouse genes. The sequenced part of the CDR3 DNA is TGTGCCAGCAGTATAAATCACAACAACTATGCT. Translating gives CASSINHNNYA. The CDR3 reads in full as CASSINHNNYAEQFF. This rearrangement joins TRBV19 to TRBJ2-1; D call uncertain. The read terminates 4 residues before the CDR3 end, so the remaining end is supplied by the germline J gene. In germline, CDR1 is FNHDT, CDR2 SITEND (reference sequence). This CDR3 contains 15 residues. V shed 1 base and J shed 1 base, with 9 bases lying between them.

This clone is medium-sized within its sample. The listed genes are named as in mouse. The read halts 4 residues ahead of the CDR3 end, with the missing end drawn from the germline J gene. The chain joins TRBV19 to TRBJ2-1, with TRBD2 matching over 10 bases. The V gene end was trimmed by 2 bases and the J gene end by 3 bases; junction bases not matched to a gene: 2. This CDR3 is built from 15 residues. Germline CDR1 FNHDT, CDR2 SITEND (reference sequence). The CDR3 reads CASSMTGGFYAEQFF. The sequenced part of the CDR3 DNA is TGTGCCAGCAGTATGACTGGGGGGTTCTATGCT. The full variable domain, completed using reference TRBV19 and TRBJ2-1, is GGIITQTPKFLIGQEGQKLTLKCQQNFNHDTMYWYRQDSGKGLRLIYYSITENDLQKGDLSEGYDASREKKSSFSLTVTSAQKNEMAVFLCASSMTGGFYAEQFFGPGTRLTVL.

This clone was seen many times. The gene names given are mouse names. The read comes to an end 4 residues before the CDR3 does, leaving the germline J gene to fill in the end. The chain recombines TRBV5 with TRBJ2-2; no firm D call. Germline assignment: CDR1 LGHNA and CDR2 YNLKQL (reference sequence). The CDR3 sequence is 14 residues long. The V end lost 1 base, the J end lost 1 base, and 4 bases lay between the germline ends. This CDR3 reads CASSQGQNTGQLYF. CDR3 DNA, as far as it was read: TGTGCCAGCAGCCAAGGACAAAACACCGGG.

This clone was detected many times. All gene names here are mouse names. The sequenced fragment ends 4 residues before the CDR3 boundary, so the rest is inferred from the germline J gene. The chain carries TRBV5 and TRBJ1-1; D gene unclear. V was cut by 1 base and J by 3 bases, with 9 bases left in between. CDR3 size: 14 residues. Germline V gene data show CDR1 as LGHNA and CDR2 as YNLKQL (reference sequence). The CDR3 loop reads CASSQVGVDTEVFF. The covered CDR3 bases are TGTGCCAGCAGCCAAGTTGGGGTTGACACA.